This TCR beta chain was obtained from a study of blood T cells in healthy people across ages. Sample-barcoded 5' priming and a J-beta primer mix drove a second PCR of roughly 6 to 12 cycles. TCRdb re-analysed the 5' RACE reads in MiXCR, keeping a single row per CDR3 protein. The data contain 800,000 to 950,000 distinct CDR3 sequences, approximately 49% of them seen just once; the ten biggest clones take up under 15%. In this sample, this clonotype turned up a few times. CDR1 and CDR2 from the germline V gene are SGHDN and FVKESK. This CDR3 is 16 amino acids long. The junction had 12 bases not matched to a gene; V was cut back by 6 bases and J by 2 bases.

This clonotype was obtained from a man younger than 45 in good health. The sample was blood. The J gene is TRBJ2-5, the V gene TRBV14; TRBD1 matches at 7 bases. CDR3 residues: CASSTNRGGWQETQYF. In DNA, the CDR3 is TGTGCCAGCAGTACAAACAGGGGCGGATGGCAAGAGACCCAGTACTTC. The full variable domain, in which reference TRBV14 and TRBJ2-5 provide the parts outside the CDR3, is EAGVTQFPSHSVIEKGQTVTLRCDPISGHDNLYWYRRVMGKEIKFLLHFVKESKQDESGMPNNRFLAERTGGTYSTLKVQPAELEDSGVYFCASSTNRGGWQETQYFGPGTRLLVL.